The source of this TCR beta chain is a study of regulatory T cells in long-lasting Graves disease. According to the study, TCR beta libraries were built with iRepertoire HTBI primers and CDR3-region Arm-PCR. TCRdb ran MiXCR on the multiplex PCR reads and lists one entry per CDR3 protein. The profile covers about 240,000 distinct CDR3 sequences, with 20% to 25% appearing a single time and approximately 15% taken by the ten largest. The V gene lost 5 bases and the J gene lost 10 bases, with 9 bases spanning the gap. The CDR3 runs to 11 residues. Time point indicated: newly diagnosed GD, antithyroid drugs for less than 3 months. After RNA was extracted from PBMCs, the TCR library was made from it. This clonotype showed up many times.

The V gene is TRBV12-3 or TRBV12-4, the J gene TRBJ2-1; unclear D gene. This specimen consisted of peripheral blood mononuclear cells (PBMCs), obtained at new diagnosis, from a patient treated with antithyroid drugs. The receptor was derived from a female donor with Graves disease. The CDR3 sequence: CASSALREQFF. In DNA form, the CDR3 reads TGTGCCAGCAGTGCCCTTAGGGAGCAGTTCTTC.